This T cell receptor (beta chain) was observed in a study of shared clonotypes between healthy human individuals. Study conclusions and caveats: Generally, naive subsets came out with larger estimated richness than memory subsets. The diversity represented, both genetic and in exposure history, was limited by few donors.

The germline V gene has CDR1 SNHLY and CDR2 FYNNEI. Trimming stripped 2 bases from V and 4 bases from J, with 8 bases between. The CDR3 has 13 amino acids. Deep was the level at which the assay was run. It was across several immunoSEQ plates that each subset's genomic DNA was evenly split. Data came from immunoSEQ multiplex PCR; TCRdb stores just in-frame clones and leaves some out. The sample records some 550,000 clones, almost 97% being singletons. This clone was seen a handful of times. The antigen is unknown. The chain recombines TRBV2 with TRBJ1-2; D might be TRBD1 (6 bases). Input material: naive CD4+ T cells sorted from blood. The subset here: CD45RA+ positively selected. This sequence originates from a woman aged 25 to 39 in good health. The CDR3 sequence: CASSEQGRYGYTF. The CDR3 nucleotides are TGTGCCAGCAGTGAACAGGGGCGCTATGGCTACACCTTC. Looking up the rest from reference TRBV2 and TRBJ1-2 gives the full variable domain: EPEVTQTPSHQVTQMGQEVILRCVPISNHLYFYWYRQILGQKVEFLVSFYNNEISEKSEIFDDQFSVERPDGSNFTLKIRSTKLEDSAMYFCASSEQGRYGYTFGSGTRLTVV.